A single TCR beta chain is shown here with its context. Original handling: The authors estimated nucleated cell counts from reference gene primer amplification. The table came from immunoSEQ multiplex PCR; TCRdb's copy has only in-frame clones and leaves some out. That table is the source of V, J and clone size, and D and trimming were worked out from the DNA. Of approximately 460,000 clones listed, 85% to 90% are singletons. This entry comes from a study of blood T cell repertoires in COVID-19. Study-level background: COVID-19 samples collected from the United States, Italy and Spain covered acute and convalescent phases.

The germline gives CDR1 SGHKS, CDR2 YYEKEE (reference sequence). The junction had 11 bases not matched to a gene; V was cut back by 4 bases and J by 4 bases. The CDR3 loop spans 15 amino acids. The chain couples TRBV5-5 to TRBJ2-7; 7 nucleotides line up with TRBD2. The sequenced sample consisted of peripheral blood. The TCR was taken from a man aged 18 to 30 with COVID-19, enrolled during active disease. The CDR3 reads CASSPRPPGGYEQYF. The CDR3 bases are TGTGCCAGCAGCCCGCGCCCCCCGGGGGGTTACGAGCAGTACTTC.